Listed below are T cell receptor beta chains from one sample, sequenced in a study of blood T cell repertoires in COVID-19. Generated by immunoSEQ multiplex PCR, the TCRdb table keeps only in-frame clones and is missing some. This table has hundreds of thousands of clones, approximately 90% appearing once. The source material was peripheral blood. The source of these receptors is a young woman with acute or convalescent COVID-19. Each CDR3 is given with its conserved first and last residue. The D gene is left open where the match is weak. Clone size appears in some rows only: once, few, many, or a class for an expanded clone.

abundance	v_gene	d_gene	j_gene	CDR3aa	CDR3nt
NA	TRBV5-8	TRBD1	TRBJ2-7	CASTYRGFYEQYF	TGTGCCAGCACATACAGGGGATTCTACGAGCAGTACTTC
NA	TRBV5-1	TRBD1	TRBJ1-1	CASRSQGMNTEAFF	TGCGCCAGCAGGTCACAGGGGATGAACACTGAAGCTTTCTTT
NA	TRBV6-5	NA	TRBJ1-1	CASMVQENTEAFF	TGTGCCAGCATGGTTCAGGAGAACACTGAAGCTTTCTTT
NA	TRBV9	NA	TRBJ1-6	CASSVVGHHNSPLHF	TGTGCCAGCAGCGTAGTGGGCCACCATAATTCACCCCTCCACTTT
NA	TRBV9	NA	TRBJ2-1	CASSVATGTNEQFF	TGTGCCAGCAGCGTAGCGACAGGGACTAATGAGCAGTTCTTC
NA	TRBV4-2	NA	TRBJ1-2	CASSQEGGFNYGYTF	TGTGCCAGCAGCCAAGAAGGCGGGTTTAACTATGGCTACACCTTC
NA	TRBV7-6	TRBD2	TRBJ2-1	CASSLGGSGRVSEQFF	TGTGCCAGCAGCTTAGGCGGGTCCGGGAGGGTTAGTGAGCAGTTCTTC
NA	TRBV25-1	TRBD1	TRBJ1-2	CASSEYFQGAGGYTF	TGTGCCAGCAGTGAATACTTCCAGGGGGCGGGAGGCTACACCTTC
NA	TRBV6-5	NA	TRBJ1-1	CASSRPQGQAFF	TGTGCCAGCAGCCGACCCCAGGGGCAAGCTTTCTTT
few	TRBV29-1	NA	TRBJ1-1	CSVEDPSWGNTEAFF	TGCAGCGTTGAAGATCCTTCGTGGGGCAACACTGAAGCTTTCTTT
once	TRBV11-2	TRBD1	TRBJ1-2	CASSPPEGGQGPNYGYTF	TGTGCCAGCAGCCCTCCGGAGGGGGGACAGGGGCCTAACTATGGCTACACCTTC
NA	TRBV6-5	NA	TRBJ1-2	CASRASDSSYTF	TGTGCCAGCAGAGCCTCGGACAGTAGCTACACCTTC
NA	TRBV5-5	TRBD2	TRBJ2-1	CASSLALAGGHNEQFF	TGTGCCAGCAGCTTGGCCTTAGCGGGGGGACACAATGAGCAGTTCTTC
NA	TRBV27	NA	TRBJ1-2	CASSREGKGYTF	TGTGCCAGCAGCCGGGAGGGGAAAGGCTACACCTTC
NA	TRBV9	TRBD1	TRBJ1-4	CASSTQTGYNEKLFF	TGTGCCAGCAGCACACAGACAGGGTATAATGAAAAACTGTTTTTT
few	TRBV19	TRBD1	TRBJ2-1	CATSGTDSYNEQFF	TGTGCCACCTCCGGGACAGATTCCTACAATGAGCAGTTCTTC
once	TRBV28	TRBD1	TRBJ1-2	CASSLVSDRDPDTF	TGTGCCAGCAGTTTAGTATCGGACAGGGACCCCGACACCTTC
NA	TRBV10-3	NA	TRBJ1-6	CAIRGGVDNSPLHF	TGTGCCATCCGGGGTGGAGTCGATAATTCACCCCTCCACTTT
NA	TRBV4-2	TRBD2	TRBJ2-4	CASSQPSGGDIQYF	TGTGCCAGCAGCCAACCCAGCGGGGGGGACATTCAGTACTTC
NA	TRBV5-4	TRBD1	TRBJ1-2	CASSLGQGGIYGYTF	TGTGCCAGCAGCCTCGGACAGGGGGGAATCTATGGCTACACCTTC
once	TRBV19	TRBD2	TRBJ2-1	CASSIAGGPYNEQFF	TGTGCCAGTAGTATAGCGGGGGGGCCTTACAATGAGCAGTTCTTC
NA	TRBV10-1	TRBD1	TRBJ1-2	CASSATGGPGYGYTF	TGCGCCAGCAGTGCAACAGGGGGCCCGGGATATGGCTACACCTTC
NA	TRBV28	NA	TRBJ1-2	CASSSGSRDRGYTF	TGTGCCAGCAGTTCAGGTTCCCGTGACCGTGGCTACACCTTC
NA	TRBV9	TRBD1	TRBJ2-7	CASSFGQGVSEQYF	TGTGCCAGCAGCTTCGGACAGGGCGTTAGCGAGCAGTACTTC
NA	TRBV7-3	TRBD2	TRBJ2-1	CASSRMTSGGYNEQFF	TGTGCCAGCAGCAGAATGACTAGCGGGGGCTACAATGAGCAGTTCTTC
NA	TRBV27	NA	TRBJ1-5	CASSVTGTLNQPQHF	TGTGCCAGCAGCGTAACCGGGACTCTAAATCAGCCCCAGCATTTT
once	TRBV6-5	TRBD1	TRBJ1-2	CASTWRGPYGYTF	TGTGCCAGCACGTGGAGGGGGCCCTATGGCTACACCTTC
NA	TRBV4-3	NA	TRBJ1-1	CASSPGVRMNTEAFF	TGCGCCAGCAGCCCCGGGGTGCGGATGAACACTGAAGCTTTCTTT
NA	TRBV27	TRBD1	TRBJ1-2	CASSLTGVNITF	TGTGCCAGCAGTTTAACAGGGGTGAATATCACCTTC
NA	TRBV27	NA	TRBJ1-6	CASALGTPNSPLHF	TGTGCCAGCGCTCTCGGGACACCAAATTCACCCCTCCACTTT
NA	TRBV5-6	NA	TRBJ1-5	CASSNRFQSGTANNQPQHF	TGTGCCAGCAGCAACCGATTCCAGAGCGGGACGGCGAACAATCAGCCCCAGCATTTT
NA	TRBV6-5	TRBD2	TRBJ2-1	CASSTGGGAYNEQFF	TGTGCCAGCAGTACGGGCGGGGGAGCCTACAATGAGCAGTTCTTC
NA	TRBV4-2	NA	TRBJ2-7	CASSPIGSSYEQYF	TGTGCCAGCAGCCCTATCGGGAGCTCCTACGAGCAGTACTTC
NA	TRBV7-6	NA	TRBJ2-5	CASSLVPGYQETQYF	TGTGCCAGCAGCTTAGTCCCCGGGTACCAAGAGACCCAGTACTTC
NA	TRBV5-6	TRBD1	TRBJ1-1	CASSLSGRGYTEAFF	TGTGCCAGCAGCTTGAGTGGCAGGGGGTACACTGAAGCTTTCTTT
NA	TRBV7-8	NA	TRBJ1-4	CASSLWAGNTEKLFF	TGTGCCAGCAGCTTATGGGCAGGCAACACTGAAAAACTGTTTTTT
NA	TRBV5-1	TRBD1	TRBJ2-5	CASSYQGDGTQYF	TGCGCCAGCAGCTACCAGGGGGACGGGACCCAGTACTTC
NA	TRBV3-1/TRBV3-2	NA	TRBJ1-5	CASSPGGYTGSYQPQHF	TGTGCCAGCAGCCCAGGTGGCTACACAGGGTCTTATCAGCCCCAGCATTTT
NA	TRBV7-2	NA	TRBJ1-5	CASSLGGGSNQPQHF	TGTGCCAGCAGCTTAGGCGGGGGCAGCAATCAGCCCCAGCATTTT
NA	TRBV19	NA	TRBJ1-2	CASSVGGSSYGYTF	TGTGCCAGTAGTGTCGGAGGCAGTTCCTATGGCTACACCTTC
NA	TRBV7-2	TRBD2	TRBJ2-1	CASSPMIYSGGTYNEQFF	TGTGCCAGCAGCCCGATGATATATAGCGGGGGTACCTACAATGAGCAGTTCTTC
NA	TRBV18	TRBD1	TRBJ1-4	CASSPQGEVSGEKLFF	TGTGCCAGCTCACCCCAGGGGGAAGTAAGCGGAGAAAAACTGTTTTTT
NA	TRBV27	NA	TRBJ1-1	CASRNLWNTEAFF	TGTGCCAGCAGAAATTTATGGAACACTGAAGCTTTCTTT
NA	TRBV9	NA	TRBJ1-1	CASSVIPETYTEAFF	TGTGCCAGCAGCGTAATCCCCGAGACATACACTGAAGCTTTCTTT
NA	TRBV9	NA	TRBJ1-1	CASSPDRSNTEAFF	TGTGCCAGCAGCCCAGACAGGAGTAACACTGAAGCTTTCTTT
once	TRBV29-1	NA	TRBJ2-1	CSVDRLSHQQFF	TGCAGCGTTGACAGGTTGTCCCACCAGCAGTTCTTC
NA	TRBV24-1	NA	TRBJ1-4	CATSETGSGEKLFF	TGTGCCACCAGTGAGACAGGAAGTGGAGAAAAACTGTTTTTT
NA	TRBV7-2	TRBD2	TRBJ2-3	CASSPRAGGVADTQYF	TGTGCCAGCAGCCCTAGAGCGGGGGGGGTGGCAGATACGCAGTATTTT
NA	TRBV5-6	NA	TRBJ1-2	CASLRLFVNYGYTF	TGTGCCAGCCTAAGACTGTTTGTTAACTATGGCTACACCTTC